This TCR beta chain emerged from a study of cytomegalovirus exposure and HLA in healthy donors. Study outcomes and limitations: Cytomegalovirus status, reportedly, was diagnosed with high specificity and sensitivity by the classifier. Testing in vitro showed a few CMV-associated chains specific for CMV antigens. A later analysis found first-cohort TCR clusters tended to co-occur in the 90 to 150 validation repertoires.

With respect to this clone: Its matching antigen is unknown.

The CDR3 runs 16 residues. Trimming shortened V by 4 bases and J by 0 bases, and 17 bases separated the two germline ends. CDR1 and CDR2 (germline): SGDLS, YYNGEE. These donors were members of the approximately 110-subject validation cohort, a group separate from the roughly 700-subject first cohort. Only in-frame clones appear in the TCRdb table, and some are missing; sequencing was by immunoSEQ multiplex PCR. In the table there are some 110,000 clones, 86% of which are singletons. This receptor was taken from a young man in good health and CMV-seronegative. Sequenced: PBMCs. The V call is TRBV9, the J call TRBJ2-7, with D possibly being TRBD1 (6 bases). This CDR3 is CASSQNRVVPSYEQYF. The CDR3 region has the DNA TGTGCCAGCAGCCAAAACAGGGTAGTACCCTCCTACGAGCAGTACTTC.